This T cell receptor delta chain was captured by sequencing in a study of Vδ1+ human thymocytes (dated by TCRdb to the late 2010s). Broadly, across the study: The study characterised mRNA-level TRG and TRD CDR3 repertoires of highly purified Vdelta1+ thymocytes from young children as a data resource. Validation of the multiplex-based CDR3 amplicon strategy against 5'RACE-based CDR3 amplicon generation methods had been performed previously. Study-wide conclusions, independent of this receptor: The thymic TRG and TRD repertoires appeared highly polyclonal, with Gaussian CDR3 length distributions, in contrast to the oligoclonal repertoires of peripheral blood. Because unexpected Vdelta2 sequences could lead to misinterpretation of bulk repertoire data, the authors recommended using highly purified populations and validating at the single-cell level. Although sort purity was high, roughly a fifth of thymic TRD sequences were Vdelta2 (with a few Vdelta3), in contrast to the peripheral blood Vdelta1+ controls. Because no clustering by age or sex was observed, donors were not stratified by these variables in the analyses. Many TRG clonotypes were found to be shared between donors (up to roughly 6.9x10^3), whereas TRD repertoires were found to be essentially private (max about 120 shared).

CDR1 and CDR2, per the germline V gene, are TSWWSYY and QGS. The CDR3 spans 18 residues, from the cysteine through the phenylalanine. Left in the record is the CDR3 DNA by itself, 54 bases read in frame from the first base. After removal of 1 base from V and 0 bases from J, the junction retains 10 bases not matched to a gene. Thymic samples were depleted of alphabeta T cells, then CD3+ TCRVdelta1+ TCRVdelta2- thymocytes were FACS-sorted. The purity of the sorted Vdelta1+ thymocytes was between 98% and 99.6%. The thymic specimens were obtained from 8 paediatric patients who were undergoing corrective cardiac surgery and ranged in age from roughly 5 days to 17 months. After the thymic tissue was dispersed, mononuclear cells were isolated using a Histopaque-1077 density gradient. The staining antibodies were anti-TCRVdelta1 clone TS8.2, anti-TCRVdelta2 clone B6, anti-CD3 clone HIT3a and anti-TCRalphabeta clone IP26.

RNA was isolated using the RNeasy mini kit, and reverse transcription was performed with Superscript III. To generate the CDR3 amplicons, a multiplex PCR was run using pooled V-gene forward primers together with a constant-region reverse primer that carried Illumina adaptor overhangs. After gel purification, the amplicons were indexed with Nextera index primers during 7 to 9 additional PCR cycles and then purified using AMPure XP beads. Sequencing of the libraries was done on an Illumina MiSeq using paired-end 250 bp reads, dual indexing and a roughly 20% PhiX spike-in. The published analysis was carried out like this. FastQC was used to check read quality, and ea-utils fastq-join was used to merge TRG read pairs. Sequences were annotated with IMGT/HighV-QUEST, keeping only productive sequences with unambiguous V-gene assignment; clonotypes were defined by identical CDR3 sequence. Downstream analysis used VDJtools 1.1.1, tcR 2.2.3, Treemap and vegan Shannon diversity in R 3.4.4. In TCRdb, clones were called once more from the public reads by CATT, and rows of identical DNA were later combined. TCRdb, rather than the study authors, made the V and J calls. A total of under 80,000 delta-chain clones appear in this sample, 30% to 45% of them only once. Clones ranked in the top ten supply around 0.3% of the sample.

Only a few counts were recorded for this clone. This clone's antigen is unknown. No much larger clone exists at a distance of one base, and base qualities are not known. Recombination connected TRDV1 to TRDJ1, with 8 bases in between that match TRDD3. The TCR originated in a boy in the first two years of life who had congenital heart surgery. The specimen was Vdelta1+ gamma-delta thymocytes from the thymus. Interpreted using the paper, the cell subset or site label stands for: FACS-sorted CD3+ TCRalphabeta- TCRVdelta1+ TCRVdelta2- thymocytes. At the DNA level, the sequence is TGTGCTCTTGGGGAACGTCCGTACTGGGGGCCTTACACCGATAAACTCATCTTT. This codes for CALGERPYWGPYTDKLIF.